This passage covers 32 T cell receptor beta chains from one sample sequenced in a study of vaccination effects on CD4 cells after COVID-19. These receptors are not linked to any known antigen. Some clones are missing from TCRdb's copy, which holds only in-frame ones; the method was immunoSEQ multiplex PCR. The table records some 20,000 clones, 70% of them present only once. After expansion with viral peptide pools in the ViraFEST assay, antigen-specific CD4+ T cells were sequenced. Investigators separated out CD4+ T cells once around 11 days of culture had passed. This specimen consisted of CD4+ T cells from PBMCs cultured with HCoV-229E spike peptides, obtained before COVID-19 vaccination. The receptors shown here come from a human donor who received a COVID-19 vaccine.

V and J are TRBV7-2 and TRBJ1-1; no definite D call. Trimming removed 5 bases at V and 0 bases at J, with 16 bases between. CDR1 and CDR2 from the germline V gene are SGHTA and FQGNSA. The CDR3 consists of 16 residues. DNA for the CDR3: TGTGCCAGCAGCCCGGGAACCGGAGGGTTGAACACTGAAGCTTTCTTT. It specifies CASSPGTGGLNTEAFF.

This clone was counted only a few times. The CDR3 protein is CASSPGLASPGEQFF. The CDR3 bases are TGTGCCAGCTCGCCGGGACTAGCATCCCCAGGTGAGCAGTTCTTC. The V call is TRBV18, the J call TRBJ2-1; 9 nucleotides agree with TRBD2. The junction had 12 bases not matched to a gene; V was cut back by 6 bases and J by 9 bases. Looked up from germline, CDR1 is KGHSH and CDR2 is LQKENI. The CDR3 loop spans 15 amino acids.

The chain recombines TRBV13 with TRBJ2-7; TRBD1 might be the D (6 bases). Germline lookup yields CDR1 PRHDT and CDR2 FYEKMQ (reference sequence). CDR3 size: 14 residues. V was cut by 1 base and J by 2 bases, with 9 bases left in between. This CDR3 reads CASSLDRATYEQYF. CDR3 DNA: TGTGCCAGCAGCTTAGACAGGGCTACCTACGAGCAGTACTTC.

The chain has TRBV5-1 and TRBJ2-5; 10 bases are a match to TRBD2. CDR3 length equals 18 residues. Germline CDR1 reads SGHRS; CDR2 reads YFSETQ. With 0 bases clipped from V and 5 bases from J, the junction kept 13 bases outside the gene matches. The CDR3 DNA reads TGCGCCAGCAGCTTGGGGTCTAGCGGGGGCCCCAGGGCGGAGACCCAGTACTTC. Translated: CASSLGSSGGPRAETQYF.

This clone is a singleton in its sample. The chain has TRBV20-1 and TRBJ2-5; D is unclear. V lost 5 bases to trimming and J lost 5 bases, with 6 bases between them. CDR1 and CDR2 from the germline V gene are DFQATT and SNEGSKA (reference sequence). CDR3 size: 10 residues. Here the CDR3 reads CSAVKETQYF. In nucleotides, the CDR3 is TGCAGTGCTGTTAAGGAGACCCAGTACTTC.

Here the CDR3 DNA reads TGTGCCAGCATAAGCCGGGGAACTTCGAACACTGAAGCTTTCTTT. This sequence encodes CASISRGTSNTEAFF. The gene calls are TRBV6-5 and TRBJ1-1; D not resolved. The CDR3 length is 15 residues. V was cut by 7 bases and J by 1 base, with 16 bases left in between. The germline V gene encodes CDR1 MNHEY and CDR2 SVGAGI.

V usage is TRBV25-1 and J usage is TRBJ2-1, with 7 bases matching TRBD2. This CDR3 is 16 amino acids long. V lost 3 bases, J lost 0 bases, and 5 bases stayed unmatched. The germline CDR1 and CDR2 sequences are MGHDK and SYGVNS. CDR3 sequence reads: CASSDRRGSSYNEQFF. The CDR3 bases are TGTGCCAGCAGTGACAGGCGCGGGAGCTCCTACAATGAGCAGTTCTTC.

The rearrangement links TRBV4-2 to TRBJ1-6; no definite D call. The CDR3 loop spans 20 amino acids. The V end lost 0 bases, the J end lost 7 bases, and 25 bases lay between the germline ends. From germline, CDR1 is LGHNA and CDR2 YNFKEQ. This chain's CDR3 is CASSQDTEQIPFRLNSPLHF. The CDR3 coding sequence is TGTGCCAGCAGCCAAGATACGGAGCAGATCCCGTTTCGACTCAATTCACCCCTCCACTTT.

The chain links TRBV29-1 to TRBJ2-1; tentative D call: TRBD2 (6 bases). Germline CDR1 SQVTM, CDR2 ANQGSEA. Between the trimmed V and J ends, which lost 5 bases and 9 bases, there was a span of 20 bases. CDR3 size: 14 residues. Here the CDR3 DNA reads TGCAGCGTTATAGTTGGACGGGGGTTTGGTGAGCAGTTCTTC. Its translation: CSVIVGRGFGEQFF.

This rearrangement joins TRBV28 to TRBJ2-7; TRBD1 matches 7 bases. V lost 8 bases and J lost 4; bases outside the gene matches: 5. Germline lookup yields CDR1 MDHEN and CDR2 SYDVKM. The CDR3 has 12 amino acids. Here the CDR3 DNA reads TGTGCCAGCCAAAAACAGGGGTACGAGCAGTACTTC. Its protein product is CASQKQGYEQYF.

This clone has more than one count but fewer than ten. The CDR3 sequence is CASSPLALGGYGYTF. The CDR3 nucleotides are TGTGCCAGCAGCCCCCTCGCTTTAGGGGGCTATGGCTACACCTTC. The chain employs TRBV7-9 and TRBJ1-2; tentatively, D is TRBD1 (6 bases). V lost 5 bases and J lost 4, with 17 bases in between. The CDR3 has 15 amino acids. Germline assignment: CDR1 SEHNR and CDR2 FQNEAQ (reference sequence). Drawing the rest from reference TRBV7-9 and TRBJ1-2, the complete variable domain is DTGVSQNPRHKITKRGQNVTFRCDPISEHNRLYWYRQTLGQGPEFLTYFQNEAQLEKSRLLSDRFSAERPKGSFSTLEIQRTEQGDSAMYLCASSPLALGGYGYTFGSGTRLTVV.

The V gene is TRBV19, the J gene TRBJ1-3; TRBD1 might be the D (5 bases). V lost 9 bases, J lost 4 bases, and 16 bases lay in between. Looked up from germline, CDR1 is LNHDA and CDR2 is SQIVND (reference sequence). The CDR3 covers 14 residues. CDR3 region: CASFDGGSGNTIYF. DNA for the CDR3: TGTGCCAGCTTCGATGGGGGTTCCGGAAACACCATATATTTT.

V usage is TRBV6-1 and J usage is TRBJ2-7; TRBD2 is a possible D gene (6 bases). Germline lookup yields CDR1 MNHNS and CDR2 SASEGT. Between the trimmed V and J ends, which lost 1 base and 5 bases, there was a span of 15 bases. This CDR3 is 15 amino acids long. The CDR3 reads CASSEVPGATDEQYF. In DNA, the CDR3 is TGTGCCAGCAGTGAAGTCCCGGGAGCAACCGACGAGCAGTACTTC.

The CDR3 region has the DNA TGTGCCAGCAGCTTACGTGAGACCCAGTACTTC. It yields the protein CASSLRETQYF. The V and J genes are TRBV13 and TRBJ2-5; D not certain. Germline lookup yields CDR1 PRHDT and CDR2 FYEKMQ (reference sequence). The length of the CDR3 is 11 residues. V lost 2 bases and J lost 5, with 3 bases in between.

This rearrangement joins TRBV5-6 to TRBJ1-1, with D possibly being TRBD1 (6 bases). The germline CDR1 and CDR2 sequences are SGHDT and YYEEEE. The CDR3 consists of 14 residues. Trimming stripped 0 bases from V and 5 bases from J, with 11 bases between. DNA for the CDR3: TGTGCCAGCAGCTTGGGCAGGGGTCGGACTGAAGCTTTCTTT. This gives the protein CASSLGRGRTEAFF.

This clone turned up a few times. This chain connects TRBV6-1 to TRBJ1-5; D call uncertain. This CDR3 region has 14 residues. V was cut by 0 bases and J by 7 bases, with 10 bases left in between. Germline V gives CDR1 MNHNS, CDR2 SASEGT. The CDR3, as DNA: TGTGCCAGCAGTGAAGCAGGGCTCGGACAGCCCCAGCATTTT. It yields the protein CASSEAGLGQPQHF.

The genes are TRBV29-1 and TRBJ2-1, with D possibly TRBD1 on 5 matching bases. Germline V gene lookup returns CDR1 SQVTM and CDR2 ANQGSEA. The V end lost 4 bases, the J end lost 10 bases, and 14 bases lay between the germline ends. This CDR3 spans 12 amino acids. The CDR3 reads CSVVGRVGEQFF. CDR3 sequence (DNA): TGCAGCGTTGTCGGCAGGGTGGGCGAGCAGTTCTTC.

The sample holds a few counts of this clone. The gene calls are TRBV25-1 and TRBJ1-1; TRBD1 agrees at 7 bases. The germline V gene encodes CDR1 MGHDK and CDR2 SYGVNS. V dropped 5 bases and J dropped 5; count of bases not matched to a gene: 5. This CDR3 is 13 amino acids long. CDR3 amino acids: CASSQLQGTEAFF. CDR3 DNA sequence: TGTGCCAGCAGTCAATTACAGGGGACTGAAGCTTTCTTT.

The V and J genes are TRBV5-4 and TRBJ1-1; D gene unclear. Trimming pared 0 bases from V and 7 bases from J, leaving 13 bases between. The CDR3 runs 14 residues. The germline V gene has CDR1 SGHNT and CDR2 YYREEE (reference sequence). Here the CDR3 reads CASSLGDRPIEAFF. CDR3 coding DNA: TGTGCCAGCAGCTTGGGAGATCGACCGATTGAAGCTTTCTTT.

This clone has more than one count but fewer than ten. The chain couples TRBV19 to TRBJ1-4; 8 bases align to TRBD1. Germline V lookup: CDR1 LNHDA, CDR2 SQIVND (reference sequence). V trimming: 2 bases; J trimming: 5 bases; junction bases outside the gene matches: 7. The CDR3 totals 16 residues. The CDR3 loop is CASSINTGTGNEKLFF. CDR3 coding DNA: TGTGCCAGTAGTATAAATACCGGGACAGGCAATGAAAAACTGTTTTTT. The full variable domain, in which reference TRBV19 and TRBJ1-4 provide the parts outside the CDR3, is DGGITQSPKYLFRKEGQNVTLSCEQNLNHDAMYWYRQDPGQGLRLIYYSQIVNDFQKGDIAEGYSVSREKKESFPLTVTSAQKNPTAFYLCASSINTGTGNEKLFFGSGTQLSVL.

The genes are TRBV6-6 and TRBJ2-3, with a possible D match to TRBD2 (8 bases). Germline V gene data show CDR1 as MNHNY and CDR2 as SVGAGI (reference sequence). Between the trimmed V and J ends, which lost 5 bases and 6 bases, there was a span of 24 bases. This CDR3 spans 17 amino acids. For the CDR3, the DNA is TGTGCCAGCAGTCCTGGGGAGGGGGCGGGAGGAGGGGATACGCAGTATTTT. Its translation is CASSPGEGAGGGDTQYF.

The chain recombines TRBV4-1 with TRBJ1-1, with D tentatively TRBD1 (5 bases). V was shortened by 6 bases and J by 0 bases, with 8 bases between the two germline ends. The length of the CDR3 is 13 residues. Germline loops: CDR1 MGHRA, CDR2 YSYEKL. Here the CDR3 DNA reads TGCGCCAGCAGGGGGCATATGAACACTGAAGCTTTCTTT. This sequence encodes CASRGHMNTEAFF.

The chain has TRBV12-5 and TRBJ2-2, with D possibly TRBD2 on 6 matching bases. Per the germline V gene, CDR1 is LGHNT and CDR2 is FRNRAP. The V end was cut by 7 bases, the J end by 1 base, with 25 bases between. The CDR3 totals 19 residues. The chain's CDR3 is CASALVFTGGLLNTGELFF. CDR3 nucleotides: TGTGCTAGTGCCTTGGTTTTCACTGGGGGACTCTTGAACACCGGGGAGCTGTTTTTT.

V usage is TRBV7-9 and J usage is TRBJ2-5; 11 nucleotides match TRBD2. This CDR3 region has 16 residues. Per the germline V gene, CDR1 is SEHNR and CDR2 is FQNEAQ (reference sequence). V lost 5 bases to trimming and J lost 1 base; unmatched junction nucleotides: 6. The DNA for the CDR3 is TGTGCCAGCAGCGTTAGCGGGGGGGCCTTCCAAGAGACCCAGTACTTC. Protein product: CASSVSGGAFQETQYF.

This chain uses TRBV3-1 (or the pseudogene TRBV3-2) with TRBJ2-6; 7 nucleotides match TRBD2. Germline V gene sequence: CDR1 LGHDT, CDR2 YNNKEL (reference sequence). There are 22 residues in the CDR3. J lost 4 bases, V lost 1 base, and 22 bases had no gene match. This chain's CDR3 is CASSQVSSLGLRIWSGANVLTF. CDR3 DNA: TGTGCCAGCAGCCAAGTTTCTAGCTTGGGACTACGGATTTGGTCCGGGGCCAACGTCCTGACTTTC.

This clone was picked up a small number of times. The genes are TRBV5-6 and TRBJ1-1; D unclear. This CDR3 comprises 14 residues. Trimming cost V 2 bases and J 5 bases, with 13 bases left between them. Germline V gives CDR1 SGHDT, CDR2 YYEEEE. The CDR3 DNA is TGTGCCAGCAGCTTTCCAGTGGTTGGGACTGAAGCTTTCTTT. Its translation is CASSFPVVGTEAFF. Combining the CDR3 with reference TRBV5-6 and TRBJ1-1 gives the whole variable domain DAGVTQSPTHLIKTRGQQVTLRCSPKSGHDTVSWYQQALGQGPQFIFQYYEEEERQRGNFPDRFSGHQFPNYSSELNVNALLLGDSALYLCASSFPVVGTEAFFGQGTRLTVV.

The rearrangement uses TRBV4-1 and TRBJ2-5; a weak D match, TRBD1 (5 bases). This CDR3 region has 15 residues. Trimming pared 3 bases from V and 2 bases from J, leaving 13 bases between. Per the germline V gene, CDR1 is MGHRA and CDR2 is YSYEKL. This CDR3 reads CASSQFSGAQETQYF. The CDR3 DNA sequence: TGCGCCAGCAGCCAGTTCTCTGGGGCACAAGAGACCCAGTACTTC.

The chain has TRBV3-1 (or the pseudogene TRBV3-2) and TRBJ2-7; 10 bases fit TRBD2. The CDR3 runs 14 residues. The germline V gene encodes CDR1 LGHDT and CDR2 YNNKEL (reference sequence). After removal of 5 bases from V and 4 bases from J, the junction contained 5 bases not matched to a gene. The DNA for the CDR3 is TGTGCCAGCAGCAGACCTAGCGGGAGTTACGAGCAGTACTTC. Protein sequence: CASSRPSGSYEQYF.

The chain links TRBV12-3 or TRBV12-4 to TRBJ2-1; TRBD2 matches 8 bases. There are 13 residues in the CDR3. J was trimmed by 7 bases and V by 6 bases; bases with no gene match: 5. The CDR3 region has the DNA TGTGCCAGCAGGTCGGGGGGGCGGAATGAGCAGTTCTTC. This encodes CASRSGGRNEQFF.

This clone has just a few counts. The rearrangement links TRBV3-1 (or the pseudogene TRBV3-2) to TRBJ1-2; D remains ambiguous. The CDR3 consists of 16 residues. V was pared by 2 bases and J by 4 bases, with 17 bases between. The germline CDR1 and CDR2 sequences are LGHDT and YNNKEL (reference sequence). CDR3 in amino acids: CASSQPSGVTSYGYTF. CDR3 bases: TGTGCCAGCAGCCAACCGTCAGGAGTTACGAGCTATGGCTACACCTTC.

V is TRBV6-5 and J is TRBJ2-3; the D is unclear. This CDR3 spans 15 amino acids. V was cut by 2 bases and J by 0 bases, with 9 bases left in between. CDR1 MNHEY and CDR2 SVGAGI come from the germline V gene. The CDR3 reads CASSYQAPSTDTQYF. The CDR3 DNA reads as TGTGCCAGCAGTTACCAGGCCCCTAGCACAGATACGCAGTATTTT.

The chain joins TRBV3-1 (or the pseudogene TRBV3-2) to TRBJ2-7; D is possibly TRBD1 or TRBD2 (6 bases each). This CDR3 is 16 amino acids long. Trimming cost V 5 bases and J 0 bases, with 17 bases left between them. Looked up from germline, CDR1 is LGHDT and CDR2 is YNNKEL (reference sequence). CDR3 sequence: CASSYRAGGRSYEQYF. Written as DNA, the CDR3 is TGTGCCAGCAGCTACAGGGCCGGGGGCCGCTCCTACGAGCAGTACTTC.